A selection of T cell receptor beta chains follows, all from one sample in a study of T-cell memory formation after mild COVID-19. TCRdb redid the calling of the 5' RACE reads with MiXCR, one entry per CDR3 protein. The table records around 340,000 distinct CDR3 sequences, approximately 15% of them present only once. The sample comprised PBMCs or a T cell subset sorted from them (not recorded which). All receptors come from a man between 18 and 35 years old who had mild COVID-19 (a few samples of this study predate the infection). Cell type and time point are not known. Each CDR3 is given with its conserved first and last residue. D genes are given only for firm matches.

v_gene | d_gene | CDR3aa
TRBV19 | . | CASRKSVGMDTEAFF
TRBV3-1 | . | CASSQERQGRNEQFF
TRBV5-1 | TRBD1 | CASSLPAGGRGYTF
TRBV7-2 | TRBD1 | CASSLEVTGDYNEQFF
TRBV6-1 | . | CASSSVANYGYTF
TRBV7-8 | TRBD2 | CASSASGLAGADEQYF
TRBV11-1 | . | CASSLSVRAGREQFF
TRBV5-1 | . | CASSYDFSYEQYF
TRBV6-2/TRBV6-3 | . | CVPDLTGYTF
TRBV12-3/TRBV12-4 | . | CASSLGGGAGANVLTF
TRBV4-2 | TRBD2 | CASSQVLSGGKPDTQYF
TRBV4-1 | . | CASSQDRRRGGYTF
TRBV12-3/TRBV12-4 | TRBD2 | CASSLWDYPSDTQYF
TRBV10-3 | TRBD1 | CAISEGLGQGADEQYF
TRBV19 | TRBD1 | CASSIWTVGTGTSAQHF